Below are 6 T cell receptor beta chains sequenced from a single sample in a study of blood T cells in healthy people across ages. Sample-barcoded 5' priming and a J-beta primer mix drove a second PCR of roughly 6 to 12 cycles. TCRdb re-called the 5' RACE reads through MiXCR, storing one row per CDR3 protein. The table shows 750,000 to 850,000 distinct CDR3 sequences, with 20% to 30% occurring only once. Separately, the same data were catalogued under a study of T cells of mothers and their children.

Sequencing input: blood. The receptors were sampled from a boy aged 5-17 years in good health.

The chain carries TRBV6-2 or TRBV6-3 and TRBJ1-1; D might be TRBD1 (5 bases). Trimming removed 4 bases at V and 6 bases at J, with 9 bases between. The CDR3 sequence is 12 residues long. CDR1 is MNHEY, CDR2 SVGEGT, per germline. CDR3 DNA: TGTGCCAGCAGTTCGCCGGGGGCTGAAGCTTTCTTT. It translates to CASSSPGAEAFF.

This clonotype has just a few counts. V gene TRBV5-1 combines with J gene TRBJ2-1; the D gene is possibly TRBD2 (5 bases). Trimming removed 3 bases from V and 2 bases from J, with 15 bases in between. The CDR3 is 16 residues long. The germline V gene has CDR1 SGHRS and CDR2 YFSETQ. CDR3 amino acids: CASSSLGSSPYNEQFF. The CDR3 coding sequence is TGCGCCAGCAGCTCACTAGGATCCTCCCCCTACAATGAGCAGTTCTTC.

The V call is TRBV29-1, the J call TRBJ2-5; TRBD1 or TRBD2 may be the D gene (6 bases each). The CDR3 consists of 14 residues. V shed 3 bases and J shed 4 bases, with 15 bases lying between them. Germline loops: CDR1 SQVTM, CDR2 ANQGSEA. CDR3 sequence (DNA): TGCAGCGTTGATTCTGGGGGGCGGGGAGAGACCCAGTACTTC. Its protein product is CSVDSGGRGETQYF. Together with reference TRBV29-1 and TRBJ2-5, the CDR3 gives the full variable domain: SAVISQKPSRDICQRGTSLTIQCQVDSQVTMMFWYRQQPGQSLTLIATANQGSEATYESGFVIDKFPISRPNLTFSTLTVSNMSPEDSSIYLCSVDSGGRGETQYFGPGTRLLVL.

The DNA of the CDR3 is TGCGCCAGCAGCTTGGCATCCCACCAAGAGACCCAGTACTTC. Amino acids: CASSLASHQETQYF. The chain employs TRBV5-1 and TRBJ2-5, with unresolved D. The CDR3 loop spans 14 amino acids. Trimming stripped 0 bases from V and 0 bases from J, with 6 bases between. Germline CDR1 is SGHRS and CDR2 is YFSETQ.

This chain's CDR3 is CAIGQGLNYGYTF. In DNA form, the CDR3 reads TGTGCCATCGGACAGGGGCTTAACTATGGCTACACCTTC. This rearrangement joins TRBV10-3 to TRBJ1-2, with 9 bases lining up with TRBD1. J gave up 1 base and V 8 bases, and 2 bases lay outside the gene matches. This CDR3 is 13 amino acids long. Germline V gives CDR1 ENHRY, CDR2 SYGVKD.

CDR3 sequence (DNA): TGTGCCAGCAGCTTATGGGGTGAACAGGGGGTTGTCAAAAACATTCAGTACTTC. This sequence encodes CASSLWGEQGVVKNIQYF. V and J are TRBV7-2 and TRBJ2-4; 8 bases fit TRBD1. The CDR3 runs to 18 residues. With 2 bases clipped from V and 3 bases from J, the junction kept 12 bases outside the gene matches. Looked up from germline, CDR1 is SGHTA and CDR2 is FQGNSA. The full variable domain, completed using reference TRBV7-2 and TRBJ2-4, is GAGVSQSPSNKVTEKGKDVELRCDPISGHTALYWYRQSLGQGLEFLIYFQGNSAPDKSGLPSDRFSAERTGGSVSTLTIQRTQQEDSAVYLCASSLWGEQGVVKNIQYFGAGTRLSVL.